The rows below give T cell receptor beta chains drawn from one sample of a study of Graves' ophthalmopathy and Graves' hyperthyroidism. From the multiplex PCR reads, TCRdb called clonotypes with MiXCR, one entry per CDR3 protein. The table records about 620,000 distinct CDR3 sequences, approximately 21% of them present only once. Material for sequencing was peripheral blood. These receptors all come from a woman between 18 and 29 years old with stable Graves' hyperthyroidism. Some clones in this sample may be carry-over from other donors' samples. Both conserved end residues are part of each CDR3. A D gene is named only where the DNA matches it firmly. Size is stated for part of the rows, as once, few or many counts, or as a class when the clone is expanded.

J | V | size | D | DNA | CDR3
TRBJ1-5 | TRBV30 | few | . | TGTGCCTGGAGTGTCCCTGGCAGGGTGGATCAGCCCCAGCATTTT | CAWSVPGRVDQPQHF
TRBJ2-7 | TRBV27 | many | . | TGTGCCAGCAGTTTATCGTGGACCCGCTCCTACGAGCAGTACTTC | CASSLSWTRSYEQYF
TRBJ2-2 | TRBV15 | . | . | TGTGCCACCAGCAGAGAACGACAGCCTAACACCGGGGAGCTGTTTTTT | CATSRERQPNTGELFF
TRBJ1-6 | TRBV2 | . | TRBD1 | TGTGCCAGCAGTCGGGACAGGGGGTATAATTCACCCCTCCACTTT | CASSRDRGYNSPLHF
TRBJ2-7 | TRBV6-5 | many | . | TGTGCCAGCAGTTATAACGTCGTCGGCGGCTACGAGCAGTACTTC | CASSYNVVGGYEQYF
TRBJ1-2 | TRBV12-3/TRBV12-4 | many | . | TGTGCCAGCAGTCCCTCGGGCCTCGGGTATGGCTACACCTTC | CASSPSGLGYGYTF
TRBJ1-2 | TRBV7-9 | few | . | TGTGCCAGCAGCCCCCCGGGAGGGGGTTATGGCTACACCTTC | CASSPPGGGYGYTF
TRBJ1-5 | TRBV6-1 | . | . | TGTGCCAGCAGTGAAGCGGCCAGGACTTTTAATCAGCCCCAGCATTTT | CASSEAARTFNQPQHF
TRBJ2-5 | TRBV4-1 | . | . | TGCGCCAGCAGCCAAGATGGGCTACAAGAGACCCAGTACTTC | CASSQDGLQETQYF
TRBJ2-7 | TRBV30 | . | TRBD2 | TGTGCCTGGAGTGGCCTGACTAGCGGGGCGGTTTTTGTGGAGCAGTACTTC | CAWSGLTSGAVFVEQYF